The next 8 T cell receptor beta chains were all read from a single sample in a study of regulatory T cells in long-lasting Graves disease. Through Arm-PCR of CDR3 regions and iRepertoire HTBI primers, TCR beta libraries were built. A single record per CDR3 protein comes from TCRdb applying MiXCR to the multiplex PCR reads. The sample has over 450,000 distinct CDR3 sequences, around 13% seen once; the top ten hold about 8.3%. The time point: newly diagnosed GD, antithyroid drugs for less than 3 months. Scientists built the TCR library using RNA that was extracted from PBMCs. This same sample was also part of a study on T cells in Graves' hyperthyroidism and ophthalmopathy.

Material: peripheral blood mononuclear cells (PBMCs), obtained at new diagnosis, from a patient treated with antithyroid drugs. Source of these receptors: a woman under 40 with Graves disease.

This clonotype has only a few counts. The CDR3 DNA sequence: TGTGCCAGCACCCGATTCGCGACTAGCGGGAGGACCGGGGAGCTGTTTTTT. It is translated as CASTRFATSGRTGELFF. The chain joins TRBV6-2 or TRBV6-3 to TRBJ2-2; 13 bases line up with TRBD2. Germline V gene sequence: CDR1 MNHEY, CDR2 SVGEGT. V dropped 7 bases and J dropped 5; count of bases not matched to a gene: 10. There are 17 residues in the CDR3.

This clonotype showed up many times. The junction and the germline gene differ at one end; a read error may be behind it. The chain is built from TRBV2 and TRBJ2-1, with 7 nucleotides matching TRBD1. This CDR3 has 15 residues. The V gene's germline CDR1 is SNHLY and CDR2 FYNNEI. The CDR3 region is CASSDRGGSYNGQFF. In DNA, the CDR3 is TGTGCCAGCAGTGATAGAGGGGGCTCCTACAATGGGCAGTTCTTC.

The sample holds many counts of this clonotype. This chain uses TRBV7-2 with TRBJ2-1; D is perhaps TRBD2 (6 bases). V lost 2 bases and J lost 9, with 14 bases in between. Germline V gene data show CDR1 as SGHTA and CDR2 as FQGNSA. The CDR3 totals 14 residues. The CDR3 DNA reads TGTGCCAGCAGCTTAAGGGTAGCAGCGGGTGAGCAGTTCTTC. Its translation: CASSLRVAAGEQFF.

This clonotype was observed many times. This chain links TRBV5-5 with TRBJ2-3; D perhaps matches TRBD1 (6 bases). The CDR3 is 17 residues long. Trimming left V 5 bases short and J 2 bases short, with 21 bases between. Germline V gene data show CDR1 as SGHKS and CDR2 as YYEKEE (reference sequence). The CDR3 coding sequence is TGTGCCAGCAGGCCCCGGGCAGGGGACCGATACACAGATACGCAGTATTTT. This translates into CASRPRAGDRYTDTQYF. The whole variable domain, filled in from reference TRBV5-5 and TRBJ2-3, reads DAGVTQSPTHLIKTRGQQVTLRCSPISGHKSVSWYQQVLGQGPQFIFQYYEKEERGRGNFPDRFSARQFPNYSSELNVNALLLGDSALYLCASRPRAGDRYTDTQYFGPGTRLTVL.

This clonotype occurred a few times. V is TRBV9 and J is TRBJ2-1, with D perhaps matching TRBD2 (6 bases). Per germline, CDR1 SGDLS and CDR2 YYNGEE. V shed 3 bases and J shed 9 bases, with 16 bases lying between them. The CDR3 has 14 amino acids. The CDR3 is CASSERATGGEQFF. The CDR3 DNA is TGTGCCAGCAGCGAGCGGGCCACCGGGGGTGAGCAGTTCTTC.

The V gene is TRBV24-1, the J gene TRBJ2-2; 12 nucleotides agree with TRBD2. The germline V gene encodes CDR1 KGHDR and CDR2 SFDVKD. The J segment lost 5 bases and the V segment lost 3 bases, leaving 12 bases of the junction unmatched. There are 19 residues in the CDR3. CDR3 in DNA: TGTGCCACCAGTGATCCCGGACTAGCGGGGAGTGCGGGGACCGGGGAGCTGTTTTTT. This codes for CATSDPGLAGSAGTGELFF.

With respect to this clonotype: A read error is possible here, since a much larger clone lies one base away. CDR3 nucleotide sequence: TGTGCCAGCAGCCGGACAGTCTACGAGCGGTACTTC. Protein sequence: CASSRTVYERYF. V and J are TRBV6-1 and TRBJ2-7; the D gene is possibly TRBD1 (6 bases). This CDR3 spans 12 amino acids. Germline lookup yields CDR1 MNHNS and CDR2 SASEGT.

V and J are TRBV7-9 and TRBJ2-5, with D maybe TRBD2 (6 bases). CDR1 is SEHNR and CDR2 is FQNEAQ in the germline V gene (reference sequence). CDR3 length: 15 residues. The V gene lost 2 bases and the J gene lost 2 bases, with 12 bases spanning the gap. The CDR3 sequence is CASSLRAGLQETQYF. The CDR3 bases are TGTGCCAGCAGCTTAAGGGCGGGATTGCAAGAGACCCAGTACTTC.